These 13 T cell receptor beta chains originate from one sample sequenced in a study of blood T cell repertoires in COVID-19. The repertoire was sequenced with immunoSEQ multiplex PCR; TCRdb's copy has only in-frame clones and lacks some. The repertoire holds about 150,000 clones, with around 85% as singletons. Material: peripheral blood. The receptors come from a woman aged 70-85 years with acute or convalescent COVID-19.

The chain couples TRBV5-1 to TRBJ1-4; D possibly corresponds to TRBD1 (6 bases). CDR3 size: 17 residues. Germline lookup yields CDR1 SGHRS and CDR2 YFSETQ. V was pared by 5 bases and J by 8 bases, with 25 bases between. CDR3 region: CASSRRTVGSLGEKLFF. The CDR3 coding sequence is TGCGCCAGCAGTAGGAGGACAGTCGGGTCCCTGGGAGAAAAACTGTTTTTT.

This chain uses TRBV4-1 with TRBJ2-1, with 11 bases matching TRBD2. The CDR3 runs to 19 residues. V was clipped by 1 base and J by 4 bases; unmatched bases: 12. Germline V lookup: CDR1 MGHRA, CDR2 YSYEKL. CDR3 residues: CASSQGLYSTSGAYNEQFF. DNA of the CDR3: TGCGCCAGCAGCCAAGGCCTCTATTCGACTAGCGGGGCTTACAATGAGCAGTTCTTC.

This chain uses TRBV5-6 with TRBJ2-2; tentatively, D is TRBD2 (5 bases). V lost 6 bases and J 2 bases, leaving 11 bases between the germline ends. The CDR3 runs to 14 residues. Germline V gene lookup returns CDR1 SGHDT and CDR2 YYEEEE. The CDR3 reads CASKYAGNTGELFF. Here the CDR3 DNA reads TGTGCCAGCAAGTATGCGGGTAACACCGGGGAGCTGTTTTTT.

The chain is built from TRBV5-1 and TRBJ1-6; D not certain. The germline CDR1 and CDR2 sequences are SGHRS and YFSETQ. Trimming stripped 4 bases from V and 0 bases from J, with 8 bases between. The CDR3 is 15 amino acids. CDR3 coding DNA: TGCGCCAGCAGCAACCCGAGCTCCTATAATTCACCCCTCCACTTT. Protein: CASSNPSSYNSPLHF.

This rearrangement joins TRBV11-1 to TRBJ2-7, with TRBD1 identical over 9 bases. V shed 5 bases and J 6 bases; nucleotides not matched to a gene: 5. Germline CDR1 and CDR2: SGHAT and FQDESV (reference sequence). This CDR3 region has 13 residues. As DNA, the CDR3 is TGTGCCAGCAGCCGGGACAGGGTCGGCGAGCAGTACTTC. This codes for CASSRDRVGEQYF. Together with reference TRBV11-1 and TRBJ2-7, the CDR3 gives the full variable domain: EAEVAQSPRYKITEKSQAVAFWCDPISGHATLYWYRQILGQGPELLVQFQDESVVDDSQLPKDRFSAERLKGVDSTLKIQPAELGDSAMYLCASSRDRVGEQYFGPGTRLTVT.

This clone was recorded once. The V gene is TRBV6-2 or TRBV6-3, the J gene TRBJ1-2, with D possibly being TRBD1 (5 bases). CDR1 is MNHEY and CDR2 is SVGEGT in the germline V gene. The CDR3 sequence is 16 residues long. Trimming stripped 4 bases from V and 5 bases from J, with 20 bases between. DNA of the CDR3: TGTGCCAGCAGTTCCAGGACACCGACCCGAATTTATGGCTACACCTTC. The encoded protein is CASSSRTPTRIYGYTF.

The genes are TRBV4-2 and TRBJ2-1, with 14 nucleotides matching TRBD2. The CDR3 runs 15 residues. J lost 3 bases, V lost 5 bases, and 0 bases had no gene match. Germline V lookup: CDR1 LGHNA, CDR2 YNFKEQ. DNA for the CDR3: TGTGCCAGCAGCGGACTAGCGGGGGGCTACAATGAGCAGTTCTTC. Amino acids: CASSGLAGGYNEQFF.

The genes are TRBV19 and TRBJ2-2, with D perhaps matching TRBD1 (6 bases). The CDR3 spans 16 residues. Trimming removed 5 bases at V and 9 bases at J, with 22 bases between. CDR1 LNHDA and CDR2 SQIVND come from the germline V gene (reference sequence). The CDR3 here is CASSLDSGTMPRELFF. The CDR3 coding sequence is TGTGCCAGTAGTCTCGACAGTGGGACAATGCCAAGGGAGCTGTTTTTT.

The chain carries TRBV28 and TRBJ1-2; maybe TRBD1 (5 bases). With 6 bases removed from V and 7 bases from J, the gap between germline ends came to 18 bases. This CDR3 spans 14 amino acids. Germline V gene data show CDR1 as MDHEN and CDR2 as SYDVKM. The CDR3 is CASSLGQLIGGYTF. The CDR3 DNA reads as TGTGCCAGCAGCCTAGGACAACTAATTGGTGGCTACACCTTC.

This rearrangement joins TRBV4-1 to TRBJ1-1; D remains unclear. CDR1 MGHRA and CDR2 YSYEKL come from the germline V gene. V gave up 1 base and J gave up 7 bases, with 10 bases separating them. This CDR3 has 13 residues. CDR3 sequence: CASSQVPGSEAFF. CDR3 coding DNA: TGCGCCAGCAGCCAAGTTCCGGGAAGTGAAGCTTTCTTT.

The genes are TRBV2 and TRBJ2-3, with 7 bases fitting TRBD2. The CDR3 covers 15 residues. Germline lookup yields CDR1 SNHLY and CDR2 FYNNEI. V was pared by 6 bases and J by 6 bases, with 12 bases of the junction left unmatched. CDR3 nucleotides: TGTGCCAGCAGAGGAGGGCTAGCGGACTTGGATACGCAGTATTTT. It encodes CASRGGLADLDTQYF.

The rearrangement joins TRBV5-1 to TRBJ2-5, with 7 bases that match TRBD1. From germline, CDR1 is SGHRS and CDR2 YFSETQ. This CDR3 is 16 amino acids long. V dropped 1 base and J dropped 2; count of bases not matched to a gene: 8. CDR3 region: CASSLIGATGQETQYF. In nucleotides, the CDR3 is TGCGCCAGCAGCTTGATTGGGGCGACAGGGCAAGAGACCCAGTACTTC.

This sequence joins TRBV7-9 and TRBJ2-7, with TRBD2 as a possible D gene (5 bases). With 2 bases removed from V and 2 bases from J, the gap between germline ends came to 10 bases. Germline V gives CDR1 SEHNR, CDR2 FQNEAQ (reference sequence). This CDR3 is 14 amino acids long. DNA of the CDR3: TGTGCCAGCAGCTTACTAGAGGGTGCCTACGAGCAGTACTTC. This encodes CASSLLEGAYEQYF. Supplemented by reference TRBV7-9 and TRBJ2-7, the full variable domain reads DTGVSQNPRHKITKRGQNVTFRCDPISEHNRLYWYRQTLGQGPEFLTYFQNEAQLEKSRLLSDRFSAERPKGSFSTLEIQRTEQGDSAMYLCASSLLEGAYEQYFGPGTRLTVT.